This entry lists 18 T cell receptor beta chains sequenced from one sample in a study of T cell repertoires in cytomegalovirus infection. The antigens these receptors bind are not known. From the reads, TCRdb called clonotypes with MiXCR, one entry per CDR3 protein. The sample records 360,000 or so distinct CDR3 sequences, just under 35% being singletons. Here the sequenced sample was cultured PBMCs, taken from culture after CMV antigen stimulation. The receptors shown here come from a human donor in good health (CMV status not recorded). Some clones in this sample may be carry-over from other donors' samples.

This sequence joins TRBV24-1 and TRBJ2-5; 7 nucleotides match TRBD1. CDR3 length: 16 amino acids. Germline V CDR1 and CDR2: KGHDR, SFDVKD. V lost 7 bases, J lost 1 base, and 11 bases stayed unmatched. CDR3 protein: CATSEVKNRGQETQYF. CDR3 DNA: TGTGCCACCAGCGAAGTGAAGAACAGGGGCCAAGAGACCCAGTACTTC.

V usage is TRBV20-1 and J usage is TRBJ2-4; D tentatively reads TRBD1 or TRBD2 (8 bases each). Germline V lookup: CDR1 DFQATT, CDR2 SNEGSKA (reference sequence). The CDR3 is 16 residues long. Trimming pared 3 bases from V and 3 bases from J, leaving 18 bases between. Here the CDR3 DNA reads TGCAGTGCTAGCCCGGGGGGGACAGGCCACAAAAACATTCAGTACTTC. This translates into CSASPGGTGHKNIQYF.

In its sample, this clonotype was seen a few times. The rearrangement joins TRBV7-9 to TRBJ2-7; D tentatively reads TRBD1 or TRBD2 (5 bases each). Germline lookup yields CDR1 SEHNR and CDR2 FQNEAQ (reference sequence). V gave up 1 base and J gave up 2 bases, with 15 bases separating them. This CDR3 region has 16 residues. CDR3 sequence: CASSLVGDVGTYEQYV. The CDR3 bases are TGTGCCAGCAGCTTAGTAGGGGACGTAGGGACCTACGAGCAGTACGTC.

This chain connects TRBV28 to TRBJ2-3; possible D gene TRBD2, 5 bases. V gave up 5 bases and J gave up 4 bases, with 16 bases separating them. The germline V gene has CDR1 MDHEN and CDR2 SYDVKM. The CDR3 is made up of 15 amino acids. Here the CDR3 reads CASSTPGLGADTQYF. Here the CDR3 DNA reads TGTGCCAGCAGTACCCCCGGACTTGGAGCAGATACGCAGTATTTT.

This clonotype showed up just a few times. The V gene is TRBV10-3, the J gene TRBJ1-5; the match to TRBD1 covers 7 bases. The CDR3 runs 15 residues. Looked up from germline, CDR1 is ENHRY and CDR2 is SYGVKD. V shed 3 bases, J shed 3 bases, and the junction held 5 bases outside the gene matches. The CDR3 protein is CAISDLGQFNQPQHF. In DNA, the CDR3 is TGTGCCATCAGTGACTTGGGACAGTTCAATCAGCCCCAGCATTTT.

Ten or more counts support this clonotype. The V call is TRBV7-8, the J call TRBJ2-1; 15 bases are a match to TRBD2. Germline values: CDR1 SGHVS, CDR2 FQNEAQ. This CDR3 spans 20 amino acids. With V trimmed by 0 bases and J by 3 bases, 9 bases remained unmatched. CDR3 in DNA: TGTGCCAGCAGCTTAGCTGGGACTAGCGGGAGGTCACCTTTCTACAATGAGCAGTTCTTC. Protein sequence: CASSLAGTSGRSPFYNEQFF. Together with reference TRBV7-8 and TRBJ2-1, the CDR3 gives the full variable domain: GAGVSQSPRYKVAKRGQDVALRCDPISGHVSLFWYQQALGQGPEFLTYFQNEAQLDKSGLPSDRFFAERPEGSVSTLKIQRTQQEDSAVYLCASSLAGTSGRSPFYNEQFFGPGTRLTVL.

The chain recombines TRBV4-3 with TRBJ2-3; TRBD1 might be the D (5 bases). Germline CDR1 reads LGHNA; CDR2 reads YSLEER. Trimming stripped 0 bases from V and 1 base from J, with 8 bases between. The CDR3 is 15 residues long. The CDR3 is CASSQDFRGTDTQYF. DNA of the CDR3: TGCGCCAGCAGCCAAGATTTCAGGGGCACAGATACGCAGTATTTT.

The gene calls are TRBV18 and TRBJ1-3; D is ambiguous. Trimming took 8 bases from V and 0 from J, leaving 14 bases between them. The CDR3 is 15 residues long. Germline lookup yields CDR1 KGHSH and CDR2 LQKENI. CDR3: CASARDFPSGNTIYF. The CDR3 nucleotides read TGTGCCAGCGCCAGAGACTTCCCCTCTGGAAACACCATATATTTT.

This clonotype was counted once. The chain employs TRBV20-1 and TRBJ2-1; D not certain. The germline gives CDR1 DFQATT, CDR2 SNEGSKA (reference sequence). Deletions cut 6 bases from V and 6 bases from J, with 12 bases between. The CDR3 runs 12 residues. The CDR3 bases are TGCAGTGCCGGGCGGACCATCAATGAGCAGTTCTTC. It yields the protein CSAGRTINEQFF.

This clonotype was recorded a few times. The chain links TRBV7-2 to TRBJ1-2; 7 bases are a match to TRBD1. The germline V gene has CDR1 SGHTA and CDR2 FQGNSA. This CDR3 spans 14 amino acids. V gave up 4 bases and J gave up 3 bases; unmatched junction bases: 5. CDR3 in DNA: TGTGCCAGCAGCTCCGCACAGGGGTACTATGGCTACACCTTC. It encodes CASSSAQGYYGYTF.

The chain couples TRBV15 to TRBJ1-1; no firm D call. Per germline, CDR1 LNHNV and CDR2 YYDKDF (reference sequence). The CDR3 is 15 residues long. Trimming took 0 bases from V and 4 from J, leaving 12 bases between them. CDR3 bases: TGTGCCACCAGCAGAGATGGCAGAGGGATCACTGAAGCTTTCTTT. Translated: CATSRDGRGITEAFF.

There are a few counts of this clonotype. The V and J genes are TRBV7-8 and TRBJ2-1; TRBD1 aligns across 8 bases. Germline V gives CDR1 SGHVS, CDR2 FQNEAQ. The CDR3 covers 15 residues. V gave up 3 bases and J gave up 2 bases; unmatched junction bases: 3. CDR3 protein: CASSFGTGPYNEQFF. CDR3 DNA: TGTGCCAGCAGCTTTGGGACAGGCCCCTACAATGAGCAGTTCTTC. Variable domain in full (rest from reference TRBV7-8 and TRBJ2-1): GAGVSQSPRYKVAKRGQDVALRCDPISGHVSLFWYQQALGQGPEFLTYFQNEAQLDKSGLPSDRFFAERPEGSVSTLKIQRTQQEDSAVYLCASSFGTGPYNEQFFGPGTRLTVL.

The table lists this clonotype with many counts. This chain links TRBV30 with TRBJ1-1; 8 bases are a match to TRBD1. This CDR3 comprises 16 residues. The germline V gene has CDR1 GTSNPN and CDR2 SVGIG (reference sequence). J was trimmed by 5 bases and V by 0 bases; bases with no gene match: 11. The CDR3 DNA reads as TGTGCCTGGAGTGTCCCCCAAACAGGGGGAAGGACTGAAGCTTTCTTT. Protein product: CAWSVPQTGGRTEAFF.

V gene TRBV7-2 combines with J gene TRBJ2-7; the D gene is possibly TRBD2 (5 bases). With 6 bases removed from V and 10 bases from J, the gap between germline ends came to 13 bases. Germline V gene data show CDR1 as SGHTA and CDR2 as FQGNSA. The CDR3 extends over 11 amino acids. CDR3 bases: TGTGCCAGCAGTACCGGGGTACGTCAGTACTTC. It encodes CASSTGVRQYF.

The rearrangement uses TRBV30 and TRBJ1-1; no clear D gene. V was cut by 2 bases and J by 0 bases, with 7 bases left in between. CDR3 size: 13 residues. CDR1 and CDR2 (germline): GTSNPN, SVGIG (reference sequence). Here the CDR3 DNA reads TGTGCCTGGAGTTCAGCTATGAACACTGAAGCTTTCTTT. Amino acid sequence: CAWSSAMNTEAFF.

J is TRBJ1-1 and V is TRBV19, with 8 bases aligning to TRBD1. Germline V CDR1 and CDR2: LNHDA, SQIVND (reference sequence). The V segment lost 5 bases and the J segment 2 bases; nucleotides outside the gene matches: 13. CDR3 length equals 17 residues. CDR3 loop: CASSPRWAGGPNTEAFF. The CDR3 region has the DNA TGTGCCAGTAGTCCGCGATGGGCAGGGGGCCCTAACACTGAAGCTTTCTTT.

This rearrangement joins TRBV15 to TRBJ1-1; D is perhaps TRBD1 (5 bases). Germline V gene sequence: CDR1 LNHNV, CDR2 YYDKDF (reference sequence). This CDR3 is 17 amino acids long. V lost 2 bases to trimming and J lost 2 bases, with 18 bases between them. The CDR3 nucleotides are TGTGCCACCAGCAGACCCAGACAGCGTACCATAAACACTGAAGCTTTCTTT. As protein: CATSRPRQRTINTEAFF.

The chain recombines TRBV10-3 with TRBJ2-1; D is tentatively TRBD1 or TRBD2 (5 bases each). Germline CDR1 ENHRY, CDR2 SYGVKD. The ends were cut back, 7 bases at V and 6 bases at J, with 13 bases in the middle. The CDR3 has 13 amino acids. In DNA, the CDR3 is TGTGCCATCACGGCGGGTCAGGGCAATGAGCAGTTCTTC. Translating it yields CAITAGQGNEQFF.